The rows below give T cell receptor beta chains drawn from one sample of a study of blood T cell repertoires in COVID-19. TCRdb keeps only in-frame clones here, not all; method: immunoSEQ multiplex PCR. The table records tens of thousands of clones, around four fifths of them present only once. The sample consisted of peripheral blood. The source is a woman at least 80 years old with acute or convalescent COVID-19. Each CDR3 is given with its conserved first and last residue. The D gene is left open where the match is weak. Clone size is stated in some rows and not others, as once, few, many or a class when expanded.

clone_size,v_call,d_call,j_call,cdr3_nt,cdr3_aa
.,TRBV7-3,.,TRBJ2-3,TGTGCCAGCAGCCCCCGTCCCGGAGATACGCAGTATTTT,CASSPRPGDTQYF
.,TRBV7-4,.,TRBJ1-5,TGTGCCAGCAGCTCCAAACAGCCCCAGCATTTT,CASSSKQPQHF
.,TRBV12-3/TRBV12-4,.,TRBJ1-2,TGTGCCAGCAGCAATAAGGCGGGTGGCTACACCTTC,CASSNKAGGYTF
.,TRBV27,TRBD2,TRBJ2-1,TGTGCCAGCAGTTTATCCCCGAGCTTAGCGGGGGGTCAAGATGAGCAGTTCTTC,CASSLSPSLAGGQDEQFF
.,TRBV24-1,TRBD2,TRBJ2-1,TGTGCCACCAGTGATTCCCCGGGACTAGGCGGTTACAATGAGCAGTTCTTC,CATSDSPGLGGYNEQFF
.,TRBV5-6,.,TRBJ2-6,TGTGCCAGCAGCTTATTATTGGACAGCACGATGGGGGCCAACGTCCTGACTTTC,CASSLLLDSTMGANVLTF
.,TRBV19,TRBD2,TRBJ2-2,TGTGCCAGTCTCAACCGCGGGAGGAACACCGGGGAGCTGTTTTTT,CASLNRGRNTGELFF
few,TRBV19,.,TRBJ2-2,TGTGCCAGTAGTATCCCCCCCGGCAGGGGGGACACCGGGGAGCTGTTTTTT,CASSIPPGRGDTGELFF
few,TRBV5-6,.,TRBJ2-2,TGTGCCAGCAGCTTGGGGCAGGTGAACACCGGGGAGCTGTTTTTT,CASSLGQVNTGELFF
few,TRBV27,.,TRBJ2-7,TGTGCCAGCAGAGAGAAAGACAGGTGGGGTCTGAGCTCCTACGAGCAGTACTTC,CASREKDRWGLSSYEQYF
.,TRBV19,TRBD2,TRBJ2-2,TGTGCCAGTAGTCCGGCGGGGGGGAGTACCGGGGAGCTGTTTTTT,CASSPAGGSTGELFF
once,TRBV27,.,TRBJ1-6,TGTGCCAGCAGTTATGGGGGGTTAGCGAATTCACCCCTCCACTTT,CASSYGGLANSPLHF
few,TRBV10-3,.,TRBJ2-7,TGTGCCACCGACAGCGGACAGAGTAGCTACGAGCAGTACTTC,CATDSGQSSYEQYF